The 22 T cell receptor beta chains reported below all come from one sample, sequenced in a study of blood T cell repertoires in COVID-19. Sequencing was performed with immunoSEQ multiplex PCR; in TCRdb, only in-frame clones are kept and a portion is missing. The sample lists about 91,000 clones; 85% to 90% were seen once. The sequenced sample consisted of peripheral blood. The receptors derive from a woman in her 70s with acute or convalescent COVID-19.

The chain couples TRBV10-3 to TRBJ1-2; perhaps TRBD1 as D (5 bases). Trimming shortened V by 3 bases and J by 8 bases, and 10 bases separated the two germline ends. Germline CDR1 is ENHRY and CDR2 is SYGVKD. This CDR3 comprises 12 residues. CDR3 DNA sequence: TGTGCCATCAGTGAAGGGTCAGGGGGCTACACCTTC. It translates to CAISEGSGGYTF.

The rearrangement uses TRBV18 and TRBJ1-2; perhaps TRBD1 as D (5 bases). V dropped 1 base and J dropped 4 bases, with 10 bases sitting between them. The CDR3 is made up of 14 amino acids. Germline-derived CDR1 and CDR2 are KGHSH and LQKENI. CDR3 nucleotides: TGTGCCAGCTCACCACTGACAGTATCCTATGGCTACACCTTC. This sequence encodes CASSPLTVSYGYTF.

This clone was recorded only once. The chain links TRBV6-2 or TRBV6-3 to TRBJ1-4, with 7 positions matching TRBD1. Germline CDR1 and CDR2: MNHEY and SVGEGT. The CDR3 is made up of 15 amino acids. Trimming cost V 5 bases and J 5 bases; bases outside gene matches: 8. The CDR3 loop reads CASSQSQGHNEKLFF. Written as DNA, the CDR3 is TGTGCCAGCAGTCAGTCACAGGGGCACAATGAAAAACTGTTTTTT.

J is TRBJ2-7 and V is TRBV29-1; no reliable D call. The CDR3 has 11 amino acids. CDR1 is SQVTM and CDR2 is ANQGSEA in the germline V gene. V was cut by 4 bases and J by 5 bases, with 9 bases left in between. The CDR3 sequence: CSVAESNEQYF. The DNA of the CDR3 is TGCAGCGTTGCTGAGTCCAACGAGCAGTACTTC.

For the CDR3, the DNA is TGTGCCAGCATGAAACAGACCTACGAGCAGTACTTC. As protein: CASMKQTYEQYF. The rearrangement joins TRBV6-5 to TRBJ2-7; the D is unclear. Trimming removed 7 bases from V and 2 bases from J, with 9 bases in between. The germline gives CDR1 MNHEY, CDR2 SVGAGI. The CDR3 has 12 amino acids.

The chain recombines TRBV7-9 with TRBJ1-2, with D possibly matching TRBD1 (5 bases). Trimming shortened V by 0 bases and J by 4 bases, and 18 bases separated the two germline ends. This CDR3 has 17 amino acids. CDR1 is SEHNR and CDR2 is FQNEAQ in the germline V gene (reference sequence). In nucleotides, the CDR3 is TGTGCCAGCAGCTTAGCAAACTCAGGGCGAACGATCTATGGCTACACCTTC. Translating it yields CASSLANSGRTIYGYTF.

The chain couples TRBV6-5 to TRBJ2-7; 9 bases align to TRBD1. The CDR3 is 15 residues long. Germline trimming cut 6 bases from V and 4 bases from J; bases unmatched to any gene: 10. Germline V lookup: CDR1 MNHEY, CDR2 SVGAGI. DNA for the CDR3: TGTGCCAGCAGCGTAGGGACAGGGCCGTTTTACGAGCAGTACTTC. Its protein is CASSVGTGPFYEQYF.

This clone has just a few counts. The chain has TRBV20-1 and TRBJ1-1; D might be TRBD1 (6 bases). V shed 6 bases and J shed 1 base, with 15 bases lying between them. The CDR3 is 14 amino acids. Germline-derived CDR1 and CDR2 are DFQATT and SNEGSKA (reference sequence). As DNA, the CDR3 is TGCAGTGCCAGTTCCAGACAGGCGAACACTGAAGCTTTCTTT. Its protein is CSASSRQANTEAFF.

The chain links TRBV9 to TRBJ2-1; 9 positions agree with TRBD2. V shed 4 bases and J 10 bases; nucleotides not matched to a gene: 15. The germline gives CDR1 SGDLS, CDR2 YYNGEE. The CDR3 is 16 amino acids. For the CDR3, the DNA is TGTGCCAGCAGCCCGCGGGGGATAGCGGGAGTATTAGAGCAGTTCTTC. Encoded protein: CASSPRGIAGVLEQFF.

This sequence joins TRBV28 and TRBJ2-7, with D unclear. This CDR3 spans 13 amino acids. Germline V CDR1 and CDR2: MDHEN, SYDVKM. Deletions cut 8 bases from V and 0 bases from J, with 11 bases between. The CDR3 spells CASEVRSSYEQYF. As DNA, the CDR3 is TGTGCCAGCGAGGTACGAAGCTCCTACGAGCAGTACTTC.

The V call is TRBV4-1, the J call TRBJ2-7; D possibly corresponds to TRBD2 (5 bases). This CDR3 has 15 residues. V lost 0 bases and J 3 bases, leaving 12 bases between the germline ends. Germline V lookup: CDR1 MGHRA, CDR2 YSYEKL. The CDR3 reads CASSQDTSEYYEQYF. DNA of the CDR3: TGCGCCAGCAGCCAAGATACTAGTGAATACTACGAGCAGTACTTC.

The chain carries TRBV27 and TRBJ1-1; 10 positions agree with TRBD1. Germline CDR1 MNHEY, CDR2 SMNVEV (reference sequence). The CDR3 runs to 15 residues. V trimming: 3 bases; J trimming: 3 bases; junction bases outside the gene matches: 4. The CDR3 region is CASSLTGGEYTEAFF. CDR3 in DNA: TGTGCCAGCAGTTTGACAGGGGGCGAATACACTGAAGCTTTCTTT.

The rearrangement links TRBV6-5 to TRBJ2-7, with D perhaps TRBD2 (6 bases). Trimming shortened V by 6 bases and J by 2 bases, and 17 bases separated the two germline ends. CDR3 length: 15 residues. Germline V gene data show CDR1 as MNHEY and CDR2 as SVGAGI. The CDR3, as DNA: TGTGCCAGCAGCCCGTATGTGGGAGGACCCTACGAGCAGTACTTC. Translation gives CASSPYVGGPYEQYF.

Details on this clone: No conserved phenylalanine or tryptophan ends this CDR3, so it is likely a read error. No DNA is shown, since the ends of the CDR3 on it are uncertain; the CDR3 is the one TCRdb lists. This chain connects TRBV6-5 to TRBJ1-1. Germline values: CDR1 MNHEY, CDR2 SVGAGI. The CDR3 has 13 amino acids, counting both end residues. The CDR3 region is CASSSIRGTTELL.

The chain recombines TRBV15 with TRBJ1-5; no reliable D call. V shed 4 bases and J shed 7 bases, with 17 bases lying between them. Germline-derived CDR1 and CDR2 are LNHNV and YYDKDF (reference sequence). The CDR3 is 15 residues long. The CDR3 DNA sequence: TGTGCCACCAGCATGGAAGGAGGGTTCCGGCAGCCCCAGCATTTT. The encoded protein is CATSMEGGFRQPQHF.

The chain employs TRBV27 and TRBJ2-1; 9 positions match TRBD2. Germline trimming cut 3 bases from V and 4 bases from J; bases unmatched to any gene: 10. Germline lookup yields CDR1 MNHEY and CDR2 SMNVEV (reference sequence). This CDR3 comprises 17 residues. CDR3 DNA sequence: TGTGCCAGCAGTTTGATGACTAGCGGAGTATTTTACAATGAGCAGTTCTTC. Its translation is CASSLMTSGVFYNEQFF.

The chain recombines TRBV28 with TRBJ2-3, with D possibly matching TRBD1 (6 bases). The V and J ends lost 5 bases and 6 bases respectively, with 15 bases between them. The germline V gene encodes CDR1 MDHEN and CDR2 SYDVKM. This CDR3 has 14 amino acids. The CDR3 spells CASSRGNRGDTQYF. CDR3 DNA: TGTGCCAGCAGTCGCGGAAATAGGGGGGATACGCAGTATTTT.

V is TRBV7-3 and J is TRBJ2-6; weak D call: TRBD1 (5 bases). The CDR3 is 19 amino acids. V lost 2 bases to trimming and J lost 0 bases, with 17 bases between them. Germline CDR1 and CDR2: SGHTA and FQGTGA. CDR3 nucleotides: TGTGCCAGCAGCTTATACGGAAGGGGCAGCGTCTCTGGGGCCAACGTCCTGACTTTC. It specifies CASSLYGRGSVSGANVLTF.

The rearrangement uses TRBV6-5 and TRBJ2-3; 7 bases agree with TRBD1. The junction had 7 bases not matched to a gene; V was cut back by 6 bases and J by 1 base. Germline V CDR1 and CDR2: MNHEY, SVGAGI. CDR3 size: 15 residues. This chain's CDR3 is CASSLQGTRTDTQYF. The CDR3, as DNA: TGTGCCAGCAGCCTACAGGGGACCCGCACAGATACGCAGTATTTT.

The chain joins TRBV5-4 to TRBJ1-1; perhaps TRBD1 as D (6 bases). V lost 0 bases and J 0 bases, leaving 9 bases between the germline ends. CDR3 length: 15 residues. Germline-derived CDR1 and CDR2 are SGHNT and YYREEE (reference sequence). The CDR3: CASSLAEGVNTEAFF. The CDR3 DNA reads as TGTGCCAGCAGCTTGGCCGAGGGGGTGAACACTGAAGCTTTCTTT.

This rearrangement joins TRBV3-1 (or the pseudogene TRBV3-2) to TRBJ1-4, with TRBD1 matching over 11 bases. Germline V gene sequence: CDR1 LGHDT, CDR2 YNNKEL (reference sequence). The V and J ends lost 4 bases and 7 bases, in that order; junction bases with no gene match: 2. CDR3 length: 14 residues. The CDR3 nucleotides read TGTGCCAGCAGCCTCGGGACAGGGGGTGAAAAACTGTTTTTT. It encodes CASSLGTGGEKLFF.

The gene calls are TRBV6-5 and TRBJ2-7; D remains unclear. The CDR3 length is 15 residues. Looked up from germline, CDR1 is MNHEY and CDR2 is SVGAGI. The V end lost 3 bases, the J end lost 0 bases, and 12 bases lay between the germline ends. The CDR3, as DNA: TGTGCCAGCAGTTATGGATGGCGGAGCTCCTACGAGCAGTACTTC. Protein: CASSYGWRSSYEQYF.